The 22 T cell receptor beta chains in this list originate from one sample, sequenced in a study of blood T cell repertoires in COVID-19. Libraries were prepared by immunoSEQ multiplex PCR; TCRdb keeps only in-frame clonotypes and omits some of them. This table holds 300,000 to 400,000 clones, about 90% found once. Sequenced: peripheral blood. The receptor set was obtained from a woman in her forties or fifties with COVID-19, enrolled during active disease.

The V and J genes are TRBV30 and TRBJ2-3, with a weak D call TRBD1 (5 bases). Germline CDR1 reads GTSNPN; CDR2 reads SVGIG (reference sequence). The CDR3 runs to 14 residues. The germline V and J ends were trimmed by 5 bases and 0 bases, with 12 bases remaining between them. CDR3 loop: CAWGRQRSTDTQYF. CDR3 bases: TGTGCCTGGGGAAGACAGAGAAGCACAGATACGCAGTATTTT.

The gene calls are TRBV19 and TRBJ1-4, with a tentative D call TRBD1 (5 bases). Germline V gene sequence: CDR1 LNHDA, CDR2 SQIVND (reference sequence). The CDR3 runs 15 residues. V lost 6 bases, J lost 5 bases, and 16 bases lay in between. CDR3 sequence: CASRQSGKGNEKLFF. Here the CDR3 DNA reads TGTGCCAGTAGGCAATCAGGAAAGGGGAATGAAAAACTGTTTTTT.

This clone was seen a single time. The rearrangement joins TRBV29-1 to TRBJ2-7; D might be TRBD2 (5 bases). The germline gives CDR1 SQVTM, CDR2 ANQGSEA. The V and J ends lost 3 bases and 3 bases respectively, with 9 bases between them. The CDR3 consists of 12 residues. Here the CDR3 reads CSVELGGYEQYF. CDR3 DNA sequence: TGCAGCGTTGAGCTCGGAGGCTACGAGCAGTACTTC.

This clone was seen only a few times. This chain's CDR3 is CASSDSVVASYNEQFF. The DNA of the CDR3 is TGCGCCAGCAGTGATTCGGTGGTCGCTTCCTACAATGAGCAGTTCTTC. V gene TRBV10-1 combines with J gene TRBJ2-1; D not resolved. V gave up 3 bases and J gave up 1 base, with 13 bases separating them. The germline CDR1 and CDR2 sequences are WNHNN and SYGVQD (reference sequence). This CDR3 is 16 amino acids long.

This sequence joins TRBV9 and TRBJ2-5; D uncertain. V was shortened by 4 bases and J by 3 bases, with 13 bases between the two germline ends. Germline CDR1 reads SGDLS; CDR2 reads YYNGEE. The CDR3 covers 14 residues. The CDR3 protein is CASSPVNEKETQYF. CDR3 nucleotide sequence: TGTGCCAGCAGCCCGGTAAATGAAAAAGAGACCCAGTACTTC.

The V gene is TRBV5-4, the J gene TRBJ2-7, with 9 positions matching TRBD1. V shed 6 bases and J 4 bases; nucleotides not matched to a gene: 8. The germline V gene has CDR1 SGHNT and CDR2 YYREEE (reference sequence). CDR3 length: 14 residues. CDR3 bases: TGTGCCAGCACCCAAGACAGGGGGGTGTACGAGCAGTACTTC. Protein: CASTQDRGVYEQYF.

This chain links TRBV7-8 with TRBJ2-2; possible D gene TRBD2, 6 bases. The length of the CDR3 is 15 residues. V gave up 3 bases and J gave up 5 bases, with 13 bases separating them. The V gene's germline CDR1 is SGHVS and CDR2 FQNEAQ. CDR3 bases: TGTGCCAGCAGCTTGCCGACTAGTGGGACCGGGGAGCTGTTTTTT. Protein: CASSLPTSGTGELFF.

CDR3 sequence reads: CASNTAGGVETQYF. The CDR3 DNA sequence: TGCGCCAGCAATACGGCAGGGGGTGTAGAGACCCAGTACTTC. The chain combines TRBV5-1 with TRBJ2-5, with TRBD1 matching 7 bases. CDR3 length: 14 residues. V was clipped by 6 bases and J by 4 bases; unmatched bases: 9. The V gene's germline CDR1 is SGHRS and CDR2 YFSETQ.

The CDR3 region is CASSATISSTDTQYF. In nucleotides, the CDR3 is TGTGCCAGCTCAGCCACTATATCTAGCACAGATACGCAGTATTTT. The gene calls are TRBV18 and TRBJ2-3, with D unclear. The CDR3 runs to 15 residues. Per germline, CDR1 KGHSH and CDR2 LQKENI. V lost 5 bases and J lost 0, with 12 bases in between.

The chain recombines TRBV19 with TRBJ1-6; TRBD1 agrees at 8 bases. Germline CDR1 LNHDA, CDR2 SQIVND (reference sequence). The CDR3 runs 19 residues. The V and J ends lost 7 bases and 0 bases, in that order; junction bases with no gene match: 14. The CDR3 loop reads CASTRGGQGRSSYNSPLHF. The CDR3 region has the DNA TGTGCCAGTACTCGTGGCGGACAGGGTAGGAGCTCCTATAATTCACCCCTCCACTTT.

The chain links TRBV11-1 to TRBJ2-7; 7 bases match TRBD1. Germline V gives CDR1 SGHAT, CDR2 FQDESV (reference sequence). The V gene end was trimmed by 5 bases and the J gene end by 6 bases; junction bases not matched to a gene: 4. The CDR3 runs 12 residues. The CDR3 is CASSIRQGEQYF. As DNA, the CDR3 is TGTGCCAGCAGCATAAGACAGGGCGAGCAGTACTTC.

CDR3 sequence: CASSQAVLGQVRTGELFF. CDR3 bases: TGTGCCAGCAGCCAAGCGGTATTGGGACAGGTCCGCACCGGGGAGCTGTTTTTT. The rearrangement joins TRBV4-2 to TRBJ2-2; 8 bases map to TRBD1. Germline V gene lookup returns CDR1 LGHNA and CDR2 YNFKEQ. This CDR3 has 18 amino acids. The V gene end was trimmed by 1 base and the J gene end by 4 bases; junction bases not matched to a gene: 11.

V usage is TRBV5-4 and J usage is TRBJ2-7; TRBD1 matches at 11 bases. In germline, CDR1 is SGHNT, CDR2 YYREEE (reference sequence). The CDR3 is made up of 14 amino acids. J was trimmed by 6 bases and V by 2 bases; bases with no gene match: 4. CDR3 loop: CASSFGTGGIEQYF. The CDR3 bases are TGTGCCAGCAGCTTCGGGACAGGGGGTATCGAGCAGTACTTC.

This sequence joins TRBV19 and TRBJ1-5; D is undetermined. V lost 0 bases, J lost 0 bases, and 9 bases lay in between. CDR3 length: 16 amino acids. Germline CDR1 reads LNHDA; CDR2 reads SQIVND (reference sequence). CDR3 in amino acids: CASSIDPFYSNQPQHF. As DNA, the CDR3 is TGTGCCAGTAGTATAGATCCGTTCTATAGCAATCAGCCCCAGCATTTT. Full variable domain (remainder filled in from reference TRBV19 and TRBJ1-5): DGGITQSPKYLFRKEGQNVTLSCEQNLNHDAMYWYRQDPGQGLRLIYYSQIVNDFQKGDIAEGYSVSREKKESFPLTVTSAQKNPTAFYLCASSIDPFYSNQPQHFGDGTRLSIL.

The genes are TRBV5-8 and TRBJ2-5; D remains unclear. The V gene lost 2 bases and the J gene lost 0 bases, with 14 bases spanning the gap. The CDR3 covers 16 residues. The germline gives CDR1 SGHTS, CDR2 YDEGEE. CDR3 residues: CASSFAGRLHQETQYF. CDR3 DNA: TGTGCCAGCAGCTTTGCAGGTCGCCTCCACCAAGAGACCCAGTACTTC.

The V call is TRBV5-1, the J call TRBJ2-1, with TRBD1 as a possible D gene (6 bases). V was pared by 4 bases and J by 9 bases, with 23 bases between. CDR1 and CDR2 from the germline V gene are SGHRS and YFSETQ. The CDR3 totals 16 residues. CDR3 nucleotide sequence: TGCGCCAGCAGCCCAAAGGTGGCAGGGGTCGGGATTGAGCAGTTCTTC. This sequence encodes CASSPKVAGVGIEQFF. Based on the CDR3 plus reference TRBV5-1 and TRBJ2-1, the full variable domain is KAGVTQTPRYLIKTRGQQVTLSCSPISGHRSVSWYQQTPGQGLQFLFEYFSETQRNKGNFPGRFSGRQFSNSRSEMNVSTLELGDSALYLCASSPKVAGVGIEQFFGPGTRLTVL.

In its sample, this clone was seen once. The chain carries TRBV19 and TRBJ2-1; perhaps TRBD2 as D (5 bases). Germline V gene lookup returns CDR1 LNHDA and CDR2 SQIVND (reference sequence). V lost 6 bases and J lost 2, with 11 bases in between. CDR3 size: 14 residues. The chain's CDR3 is CASRERKTYNEQFF. CDR3 in DNA: TGTGCCAGTAGAGAGCGGAAGACCTACAATGAGCAGTTCTTC.

This rearrangement joins TRBV5-1 to TRBJ2-7, with D uncertain. The germline V and J ends were trimmed by 4 bases and 4 bases, with 6 bases remaining between them. CDR1 and CDR2 (germline): SGHRS, YFSETQ. The CDR3 spans 11 residues. CDR3: CASSEAYEQYF. The CDR3 DNA is TGCGCCAGCAGCGAGGCGTACGAGCAGTACTTC.

V is TRBV6-5 and J is TRBJ2-7; tentative D call: TRBD2 (8 bases). This CDR3 has 14 amino acids. Per the germline V gene, CDR1 is MNHEY and CDR2 is SVGAGI. The germline V and J ends were trimmed by 6 bases and 2 bases, with 14 bases remaining between them. Here the CDR3 DNA reads TGTGCCAGCAGGATTAGCGGGACAGCCTACGAGCAGTACTTC. Encoded protein: CASRISGTAYEQYF.

The V and J genes are TRBV30 and TRBJ1-4; 7 positions match TRBD1. CDR1 and CDR2 (germline): GTSNPN, SVGIG (reference sequence). V was pared by 1 base and J by 2 bases, with 7 bases of the junction left unmatched. The CDR3 is 16 amino acids. CDR3 amino acids: CAWSGLGQTTNEKLFF. The CDR3 DNA reads TGTGCCTGGAGTGGTTTGGGACAGACGACTAATGAAAAACTGTTTTTT.

V and J are TRBV18 and TRBJ2-7; TRBD1 aligns across 10 bases. After removal of 3 bases from V and 5 bases from J, the junction contained 4 bases not matched to a gene. Germline values: CDR1 KGHSH, CDR2 LQKENI. The CDR3 has 14 amino acids. The CDR3 reads CASSPRQGADEQYF. In DNA form, the CDR3 reads TGTGCCAGCTCACCCCGACAGGGGGCAGACGAGCAGTACTTC. The full variable domain, completed using reference TRBV18 and TRBJ2-7, is NAGVMQNPRHLVRRRGQEARLRCSPMKGHSHVYWYRQLPEEGLKFMVYLQKENIIDESGMPKERFSAEFPKEGPSILRIQQVVRGDSAAYFCASSPRQGADEQYFGPGTRLTVT.

The chain has TRBV7-9 and TRBJ1-1, with 7 positions matching TRBD1. Germline V CDR1 and CDR2: SEHNR, FQNEAQ (reference sequence). Trimming cost V 3 bases and J 4 bases; bases outside gene matches: 8. The CDR3 has 15 amino acids. The CDR3 loop is CASSLPTGTTTEAFF. The CDR3 DNA reads TGTGCCAGCAGCTTGCCGACAGGGACGACCACTGAAGCTTTCTTT.